The rows below give T cell receptor beta chains drawn from one sample of a study of early T cells in non-severe SARS-CoV-2 infection. TCRdb reprocessed the 5' RACE reads with MiXCR, giving one entry per CDR3 protein. The data hold 95,000 to 120,000 distinct CDR3 sequences, with 9.5% to 13% observed a single time. The sample was whole blood. The receptors were sampled from an adult who was a healthcare worker with PCR-confirmed SARS-CoV-2 infection or an uninfected control (not recorded which). The CDR3 runs from the conserved cysteine through the conserved F or W. The order of the fields is J gene, V gene, D gene, clone size, CDR3 DNA, CDR3 protein. A D gene is named only where the DNA matches it firmly. Not all rows give a size; the values are once, few, many and, for expanded clones, a class.

J gene: TRBJ2-2
V gene: TRBV7-2
D gene: -
clone size: few
CDR3 DNA: TGTGCCAGCAGTTTCTCGTCCGGGGAGCTGTTTTTT
CDR3 protein: CASSFSSGELFF

J gene: TRBJ2-7
V gene: TRBV19
D gene: -
clone size: many
CDR3 DNA: TGTGCCAGTAGGGGTTCTAGCCCGTATTACGAGCAGTACTTC
CDR3 protein: CASRGSSPYYEQYF

J gene: TRBJ2-1
V gene: TRBV7-9
D gene: TRBD2
clone size: few
CDR3 DNA: TGTGCCAGCAGCCGGACTAGCGGGGCGACATACAATGAGCAGTTCTTC
CDR3 protein: CASSRTSGATYNEQFF

J gene: TRBJ2-7
V gene: TRBV28
D gene: -
clone size: -
CDR3 DNA: TGTGCCAGCAGCCCCAGAGGCAATAACTACGAGCAGTACTTC
CDR3 protein: CASSPRGNNYEQYF

J gene: TRBJ2-2
V gene: TRBV12-3/TRBV12-4
D gene: TRBD2
clone size: many
CDR3 DNA: TGTGCCAGCAGTCCTCTAGGACTAGCGGGAGTCACCGGGGAGCTGTTTTTT
CDR3 protein: CASSPLGLAGVTGELFF

J gene: TRBJ1-1
V gene: TRBV7-9
D gene: -
clone size: -
CDR3 DNA: TGTGCCAGCAGCTTAGCTCCACAGGGAGGCACTGAAGCTTTCTTT
CDR3 protein: CASSLAPQGGTEAFF

J gene: TRBJ2-1
V gene: TRBV29-1
D gene: TRBD2
clone size: many
CDR3 DNA: TGCAGCGTCCCGACTAGCGACTACAATGAGCAGTTCTTC
CDR3 protein: CSVPTSDYNEQFF

J gene: TRBJ1-2
V gene: TRBV19
D gene: TRBD1
clone size: few
CDR3 DNA: TGTGCCAGTAGTATAGATCGGACAGGCGTCTATGGCTACACCTTC
CDR3 protein: CASSIDRTGVYGYTF

J gene: TRBJ2-1
V gene: TRBV11-1
D gene: -
clone size: few
CDR3 DNA: TGTGCCAGCAGCTTAGCGGGGTCGAAGGGCTACAATGAGCAGTTCTTC
CDR3 protein: CASSLAGSKGYNEQFF

J gene: TRBJ1-2
V gene: TRBV3-1
D gene: -
clone size: few
CDR3 DNA: TGTGCCAGCAGCCAAGACGCGGGGCGCGGCTACACCTTC
CDR3 protein: CASSQDAGRGYTF

J gene: TRBJ1-1
V gene: TRBV7-9
D gene: -
clone size: few
CDR3 DNA: TGTGCCAGCAGCCGCAGGGGCCGAATGAACACTGAAGCTTTCTTT
CDR3 protein: CASSRRGRMNTEAFF

J gene: TRBJ1-2
V gene: TRBV29-1
D gene: -
clone size: few
CDR3 DNA: TGCAGCGTTGAAGACTGGCAGGGTCATGGCTACACCTTC
CDR3 protein: CSVEDWQGHGYTF

J gene: TRBJ1-2
V gene: TRBV6-1
D gene: TRBD1
clone size: many
CDR3 DNA: TGTGCCAGCAGTGAGGGGACAGGGAGCGGCTACACCTTC
CDR3 protein: CASSEGTGSGYTF

J gene: TRBJ2-7
V gene: TRBV7-2
D gene: -
clone size: many
CDR3 DNA: TGTGCCAGCAGTTCCCTCATTTCCGAGCAGTACTTC
CDR3 protein: CASSSLISEQYF

J gene: TRBJ2-1
V gene: TRBV7-3
D gene: -
clone size: few
CDR3 DNA: TGTGCCAGCAGCTTAATGGGCGGTCTAGGGGACAATGAGCAGTTCTTC
CDR3 protein: CASSLMGGLGDNEQFF

J gene: TRBJ1-3
V gene: TRBV6-5
D gene: TRBD1
clone size: -
CDR3 DNA: TGTGCCAGCAGTTGGGGACAGGGGACCTCTGGAAACACCATATATTTT
CDR3 protein: CASSWGQGTSGNTIYF

J gene: TRBJ1-1
V gene: TRBV11-2
D gene: -
clone size: many
CDR3 DNA: TGTGCCAGCGTGGCTGGCACTGAAGCTTTCTTT
CDR3 protein: CASVAGTEAFF

J gene: TRBJ1-4
V gene: TRBV4-1
D gene: TRBD1
clone size: -
CDR3 DNA: TGCGCCAGCAGCCAAGTTGACAGGGGAGGAGAAAAACTGTTTTTT
CDR3 protein: CASSQVDRGGEKLFF

J gene: TRBJ2-7
V gene: TRBV6-6
D gene: -
clone size: few
CDR3 DNA: TGTGCCAGCAGTTCCCCCCTGACAGGAGTCTCCTACGAGCAGTACTTC
CDR3 protein: CASSSPLTGVSYEQYF

J gene: TRBJ2-7
V gene: TRBV19
D gene: -
clone size: few
CDR3 DNA: TGTGCCAGTCGGGACTTTACCAACGAGCAGTACTTC
CDR3 protein: CASRDFTNEQYF

J gene: TRBJ2-1
V gene: TRBV7-9
D gene: -
clone size: few
CDR3 DNA: TGTGCCAGCAGCTTTAGGCCCAATGAGCAGTTCTTC
CDR3 protein: CASSFRPNEQFF

J gene: TRBJ2-1
V gene: TRBV7-7
D gene: TRBD2
clone size: -
CDR3 DNA: TGTGCTAGCAGCCTGGGGACTAGCGGGGGGACCTACAATGAGCAGTTCTTC
CDR3 protein: CASSLGTSGGTYNEQFF

J gene: TRBJ1-4
V gene: TRBV29-1
D gene: TRBD1
clone size: few
CDR3 DNA: TGCAGCGTCTCCGACAGGGTATTAGAAAAACTGTTTTTT
CDR3 protein: CSVSDRVLEKLFF

J gene: TRBJ2-3
V gene: TRBV27
D gene: -
clone size: -
CDR3 DNA: TGTGCCAGCAGTTCACCCCGGAGGACTTCAGATACGCAGTATTTT
CDR3 protein: CASSSPRRTSDTQYF

J gene: TRBJ1-5
V gene: TRBV20-1
D gene: -
clone size: few
CDR3 DNA: TGCAGTGCTAAGGGTAGCAATCAGCCCCAGCATTTT
CDR3 protein: CSAKGSNQPQHF

J gene: TRBJ2-2
V gene: TRBV18
D gene: -
clone size: few
CDR3 DNA: TGTGCCAGCTCACCACAGGACACCGGGGAGCTGTTTTTT
CDR3 protein: CASSPQDTGELFF

J gene: TRBJ1-2
V gene: TRBV10-2
D gene: -
clone size: many
CDR3 DNA: TGCGCCAGCAGTGAGTTGACAGTGGGTGGAACTAACTATGGCTACACCTTC
CDR3 protein: CASSELTVGGTNYGYTF

J gene: TRBJ2-1
V gene: TRBV9
D gene: TRBD2
clone size: -
CDR3 DNA: TGTGCCACCGAGGGGACTAGCGGGAGAAACAATGAGCAGTTCTTC
CDR3 protein: CATEGTSGRNNEQFF

J gene: TRBJ2-7
V gene: TRBV6-2/TRBV6-3
D gene: -
clone size: few
CDR3 DNA: TGTGCCAGCAGATCGAGCTCCTACGAGCAGTACTTC
CDR3 protein: CASRSSSYEQYF

J gene: TRBJ2-5
V gene: TRBV18
D gene: -
clone size: -
CDR3 DNA: TGTGCCAGCTCACCGAGTTGGCAAGAGACCCAGTACTTC
CDR3 protein: CASSPSWQETQYF

J gene: TRBJ2-2
V gene: TRBV7-3
D gene: -
clone size: few
CDR3 DNA: TGTGCCAGCAGCTTAGGGCTTGCGGAGAGGGAGCTGTTTTTT
CDR3 protein: CASSLGLAERELFF

J gene: TRBJ1-2
V gene: TRBV6-1
D gene: -
clone size: many
CDR3 DNA: TGTGCCACCAGACACGGGATCGGCTATGGCTACACCTTC
CDR3 protein: CATRHGIGYGYTF

J gene: TRBJ2-6
V gene: TRBV18
D gene: -
clone size: many
CDR3 DNA: TGTGCCAGCTCACCGCAAGTTATCTCTGGGGCCAACGTCCTGACTTTC
CDR3 protein: CASSPQVISGANVLTF

J gene: TRBJ2-5
V gene: TRBV7-5
D gene: -
clone size: many
CDR3 DNA: -
CDR3 protein: CISVPEVEETQYF

J gene: TRBJ2-5
V gene: TRBV2
D gene: TRBD2
clone size: many
CDR3 DNA: TGTGCCAGCAGTATAGCGGGGGGAGAGACCCAGTACTTC
CDR3 protein: CASSIAGGETQYF

J gene: TRBJ1-3
V gene: TRBV11-2
D gene: -
clone size: -
CDR3 DNA: TGTGCCAGCAGCTTAGATCCCTGGAGAATGGGAAACACCATATATTTT
CDR3 protein: CASSLDPWRMGNTIYF

J gene: TRBJ1-2
V gene: TRBV7-2
D gene: -
clone size: -
CDR3 DNA: TGTGCCAGCAGCCGATCCTTACAGGAACGCTATGGCTACACCTTC
CDR3 protein: CASSRSLQERYGYTF

J gene: TRBJ2-7
V gene: TRBV7-9
D gene: -
clone size: few
CDR3 DNA: TGTGCCAGCAGCTTATTGGCAGGCAAGGACGAGCAGTACTTC
CDR3 protein: CASSLLAGKDEQYF

J gene: TRBJ1-5
V gene: TRBV3-1
D gene: -
clone size: -
CDR3 DNA: TGTGCCAGCAGCGATCCGGGCAATCAGCCCCAGCATTTT
CDR3 protein: CASSDPGNQPQHF

J gene: TRBJ2-1
V gene: TRBV19
D gene: TRBD1
clone size: few
CDR3 DNA: TGTGCCAGTAGTATAGGGACAGGGAATGTGGGTGAGCAGTTCTTC
CDR3 protein: CASSIGTGNVGEQFF

J gene: TRBJ1-1
V gene: TRBV3-1
D gene: TRBD1
clone size: few
CDR3 DNA: TGTGCCAGCAGTCAGGGACAGGGGAACACTGAAGCTTTCTTT
CDR3 protein: CASSQGQGNTEAFF

J gene: TRBJ1-5
V gene: TRBV13
D gene: -
clone size: -
CDR3 DNA: TGTGCCAGCAGCTTAGGAGAGGGCCGGGATAGCAATCAGCCCCAGCATTTT
CDR3 protein: CASSLGEGRDSNQPQHF

J gene: TRBJ2-2
V gene: TRBV5-1
D gene: TRBD1
clone size: -
CDR3 DNA: TGCGCCAGCAGCTATTTTGGACAGGCGAACACCGGGGAGCTGTTTTTT
CDR3 protein: CASSYFGQANTGELFF

J gene: TRBJ1-2
V gene: TRBV10-3
D gene: -
clone size: many
CDR3 DNA: TGTGCCATCAGTGAGTCAAAACAGGGCTATGGCTACACCTTC
CDR3 protein: CAISESKQGYGYTF

J gene: TRBJ2-3
V gene: TRBV4-2
D gene: -
clone size: many
CDR3 DNA: TGTGCCAGCAGCCAAGAAGCTAGCCCCCGCACAGATACGCAGTATTTT
CDR3 protein: CASSQEASPRTDTQYF

J gene: TRBJ1-1
V gene: TRBV5-1
D gene: -
clone size: -
CDR3 DNA: TGCGCCAGCAGCCTGGCGATTGGGGGGAGTGCGGATTTGAACACTGAAGCTTTCTTT
CDR3 protein: CASSLAIGGSADLNTEAFF

J gene: TRBJ1-2
V gene: TRBV24-1
D gene: -
clone size: once
CDR3 DNA: TGTGCCACCTCTGAAACAGGGAATGGCTACACCTTC
CDR3 protein: CATSETGNGYTF

J gene: TRBJ1-4
V gene: TRBV5-1
D gene: TRBD1
clone size: many
CDR3 DNA: TGCGCCAGCAGCTCAGGGGGGACTAATGAAAAACTGTTTTTT
CDR3 protein: CASSSGGTNEKLFF

J gene: TRBJ2-1
V gene: TRBV10-2
D gene: -
clone size: few
CDR3 DNA: TGCGCCAGCAGTGGCTTAGCGGCCTCCTACAATGAGCAGTTCTTC
CDR3 protein: CASSGLAASYNEQFF

J gene: TRBJ2-7
V gene: TRBV5-5
D gene: -
clone size: few
CDR3 DNA: TGTGCCAGCAGCCACACAGGTTACGAGCAGTACTTC
CDR3 protein: CASSHTGYEQYF

J gene: TRBJ1-1
V gene: TRBV6-5
D gene: TRBD1
clone size: many
CDR3 DNA: TGTGCCAGCAGTCCGGACAGGGGTGCAACTGAAGCTTTCTTT
CDR3 protein: CASSPDRGATEAFF

J gene: TRBJ2-5
V gene: TRBV19
D gene: -
clone size: many
CDR3 DNA: TGTGCCAGTAGTATCTCGGTGGGAGGACAAGAGACCCAGTACTTC
CDR3 protein: CASSISVGGQETQYF

J gene: TRBJ2-3
V gene: TRBV5-6
D gene: TRBD1
clone size: -
CDR3 DNA: TGTGCCAGCAGCCAGACAGGGCGGCGGGCAGATACGCAGTATTTT
CDR3 protein: CASSQTGRRADTQYF

J gene: TRBJ1-1
V gene: TRBV27
D gene: TRBD1
clone size: -
CDR3 DNA: TGTGCCAGCAGTTGGGGGACAGGGACTGAAGCTTTCTTT
CDR3 protein: CASSWGTGTEAFF

J gene: TRBJ1-2
V gene: TRBV25-1
D gene: -
clone size: -
CDR3 DNA: TGTGCCAGCAGTGAACCCGCCGGACAAGGAGGCTACACCTTC
CDR3 protein: CASSEPAGQGGYTF

J gene: TRBJ2-3
V gene: TRBV9
D gene: -
clone size: few
CDR3 DNA: TGTGCCAGCAGCGTAGGAGGAACGCAGTATTTT
CDR3 protein: CASSVGGTQYF

J gene: TRBJ2-4
V gene: TRBV28
D gene: TRBD2
clone size: many
CDR3 DNA: TGTGCCAGCAGTTTAGCTGCTAGCGGGGGCGAAAACATTCAGTACTTC
CDR3 protein: CASSLAASGGENIQYF

J gene: TRBJ2-3
V gene: TRBV30
D gene: -
clone size: few
CDR3 DNA: TGTGCCTGGAGTGTACCCGGCGCATACACAGATACGCAGTATTTT
CDR3 protein: CAWSVPGAYTDTQYF

J gene: TRBJ1-3
V gene: TRBV10-3
D gene: -
clone size: many
CDR3 DNA: TGTGCCATCAGTGCGGACAGTATCTCTGGAAACACCATATATTTT
CDR3 protein: CAISADSISGNTIYF

J gene: TRBJ2-3
V gene: TRBV7-2
D gene: TRBD2
clone size: many
CDR3 DNA: TGTGCCAGCAGCCCAAGGGGACTAGCGGGGGGACATACGCAGTATTTT
CDR3 protein: CASSPRGLAGGHTQYF